Listed below are T cell receptor beta chains from one sample, sequenced in a study of cytomegalovirus exposure and HLA in healthy donors. The data were produced by immunoSEQ multiplex PCR, yet TCRdb's version contains in-frame clones alone and is incomplete. Among 180,000 or so clones, around two thirds were seen once, and the ten largest hold around 3.2%. The sample was PBMCs. These receptor sequences come from a man aged 35-49 years in good health and CMV-seronegative. The CDR3 runs from the conserved cysteine through the conserved F or W. Each record gives: J gene, D gene, clone size, V gene, CDR3 DNA, CDR3 protein. D genes are given only for firm matches. Rows give clone size only sometimes, using once, few, many, or a class for an expanded clone.

>TRBJ1-1|-|-|TRBV20-1
TGCAGTGCTCCCGTAAACACTGAAGCTTTCTTT
CSAPVNTEAFF
>TRBJ2-7|-|-|TRBV5-5
TGTGCCAGCAGCTTGGAGGTGCGGACTACTTACGAGCAGTACTTC
CASSLEVRTTYEQYF
>TRBJ2-7|TRBD1|-|TRBV27
TGTGCCAGCAGTTTCTCAGGGACAGGGGTCTACGAGCAGTACTTC
CASSFSGTGVYEQYF
>TRBJ2-1|-|few|TRBV2
TGTGCCAGCAGGATGACAGCCAATGAGCAGTTCTTC
CASRMTANEQFF
>TRBJ2-3|TRBD2|-|TRBV7-2
TGTGCCAGCAGCCGGACTAGCGGTAGCACAGATACGCAGTATTTT
CASSRTSGSTDTQYF
>TRBJ2-1|-|-|TRBV6-5
TGTGCCAGCAGTTACGGAGTCAGAAGCGATGAGCAGTTCTTC
CASSYGVRSDEQFF
>TRBJ2-2|TRBD1|-|TRBV4-1
TGCGCCAGCAGCCAAGTTCCCCACAGGGGGCAAGTCGGGGAGCTGTTTTTT
CASSQVPHRGQVGELFF
>TRBJ1-1|-|-|TRBV29-1
TGCAGCGTTGTGAAGGGGTTGAACACTGAAGCTTTCTTT
CSVVKGLNTEAFF
>TRBJ2-2|-|-|TRBV5-1
TGCGCCAGCAGCTTGTCGGATTCGGGTGTAGGTAACGGGGAGCTGTTTTTT
CASSLSDSGVGNGELFF
>TRBJ2-1|-|few|TRBV5-1
TGCGCCAGCAGCCCTATCTCGGGGGGCCTTTACTACAATGAGCAGTTCTTC
CASSPISGGLYYNEQFF
>TRBJ1-2|-|-|TRBV9
TGTGCCAGCAGCGTGGCTCTGGACTATGGCTACACCTTC
CASSVALDYGYTF
>TRBJ2-7|-|-|TRBV27
TGTGCCAGCAGTTCCCTAGGAGGCTCCTACGAGCAGTACTTC
CASSSLGGSYEQYF
>TRBJ2-3|TRBD1|once|TRBV27
TGTGCCAGCAGACCCAGGACAGGGCTCACAGATACGCAGTATTTT
CASRPRTGLTDTQYF
>TRBJ1-6|TRBD1|-|TRBV9
TGTGCCAGCAGCAGAAATACCGGGACAGATAATTCACCCCTCCACTTT
CASSRNTGTDNSPLHF
>TRBJ2-3|-|-|TRBV7-3
TGTGCCAGCAGCTTAATGGGGCAACCTAGCACAGATACGCAGTATTTT
CASSLMGQPSTDTQYF
>TRBJ1-2|-|few|TRBV6-5
TGTGCCAGCAGTGAAGATGGGGGGAACTATGGCTACACCTTC
CASSEDGGNYGYTF
>TRBJ2-7|TRBD1|-|TRBV28
TGTGCCAGCAGTTTATCGTTCGGCCCTAGGTTCGGGACAGTTGACTACGAGCAGTACTTC
CASSLSFGPRFGTVDYEQYF
>TRBJ2-7|-|few|TRBV7-2
TGTGCCAGCAGCCTAGAGGGGGGGTTCTACGAGCAGTACTTC
CASSLEGGFYEQYF
>TRBJ1-1|TRBD1|-|TRBV6-5
TGTGCCAGCAGCCTGAACCAGGGGGCCACTGAAGCTTTCTTT
CASSLNQGATEAFF
>TRBJ2-5|-|-|TRBV29-1
TGCAGCGTCCACGGGGCAGGGAGTGGAGGGGAGACCCAGTACTTC
CSVHGAGSGGETQYF
>TRBJ1-4|-|-|TRBV7-9
TGTTCCAGCAGCTTCAACGTCGGGGGTACTAATGAAAAACTGTTTTTT
CSSSFNVGGTNEKLFF
>TRBJ2-2|-|-|TRBV11-2
TGTGCCAGCAGCTTAGATCTGAGCGCCGGGGAGCTGTTTTTT
CASSLDLSAGELFF
>TRBJ1-3|-|-|TRBV4-1
TGCGCCAGCAGCCATCCAGTTGGACAGTCTGGAAACACCATATATTTT
CASSHPVGQSGNTIYF
>TRBJ2-1|-|-|TRBV7-9
TGTGCCAGCAGCTTTGTTACCCCGAGCTCCTACAATGAGCAGTTCTTC
CASSFVTPSSYNEQFF
>TRBJ2-5|TRBD1|-|TRBV2
TGTGCCAGCAACGACGGACAGGGGGCGAAAGAGACCCAGTACTTC
CASNDGQGAKETQYF
>TRBJ2-1|TRBD2|-|TRBV6-5
TGTGCCAGCAGGAGACTAGCTAATGAGCAGTTCTTC
CASRRLANEQFF
>TRBJ2-7|TRBD1|-|TRBV9
TGTGCCAGCAGGGACCAGGGGGCGGGCGAGCAGTACTTC
CASRDQGAGEQYF
>TRBJ1-5|TRBD1|-|TRBV2
TGTGCCAGCAGTGCCGGGACAGCGATCAATCAGCCCCAGCATTTT
CASSAGTAINQPQHF
>TRBJ1-6|TRBD1|few|TRBV7-9
TGTGCCAGCAGGCGGACAGGGGGGTCCTATAATTCACCCCTCCACTTT
CASRRTGGSYNSPLHF
>TRBJ2-3|TRBD1|few|TRBV27
TGTGCCAGCAGTTTGGGACAGGGGAAAGATACGCAGTATTTT
CASSLGQGKDTQYF
>TRBJ2-2|TRBD2|-|TRBV6-1
TGTGCCACCCAGGGACTAGCGGGGGGGTGGGAGCTGTTTTTT
CATQGLAGGWELFF
>TRBJ2-7|-|-|TRBV30
TGTGCCTGGAGTGGGCCAGGGCTGGGTCCCTACGAGCAGTACTTC
CAWSGPGLGPYEQYF